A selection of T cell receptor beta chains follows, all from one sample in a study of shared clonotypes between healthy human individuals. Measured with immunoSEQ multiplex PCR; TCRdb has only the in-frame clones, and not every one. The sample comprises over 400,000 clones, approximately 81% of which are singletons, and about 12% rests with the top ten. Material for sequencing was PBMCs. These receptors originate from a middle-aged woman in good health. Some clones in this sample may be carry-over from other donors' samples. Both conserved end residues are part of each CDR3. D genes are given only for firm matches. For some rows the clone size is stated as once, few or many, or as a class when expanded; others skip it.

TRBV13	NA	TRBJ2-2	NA	CASSLVGELFF	TGTGCCAGCAGCTTAGTCGGGGAGCTGTTTTTT
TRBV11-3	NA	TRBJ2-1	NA	CASSLRQGSYNEQFF	TGTGCCAGCAGCTTAAGGCAGGGATCCTACAATGAGCAGTTCTTC
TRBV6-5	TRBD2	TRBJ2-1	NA	CASSYMGLAGGEQFF	TGTGCCAGCAGTTATATGGGACTAGCGGGAGGTGAGCAGTTCTTC
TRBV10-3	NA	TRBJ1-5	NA	CAIASAGNQPQHF	TGTGCCATAGCGAGTGCCGGGAATCAGCCCCAGCATTTT
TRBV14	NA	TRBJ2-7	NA	CASSQSYYEQYF	TGTGCCAGCAGCCAATCTTACTACGAGCAGTACTTC
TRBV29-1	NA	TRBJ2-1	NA	CSVEDLTRIYNEQFF	TGCAGCGTTGAAGATCTTACGCGGATCTACAATGAGCAGTTCTTC
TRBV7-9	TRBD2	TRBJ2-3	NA	CASSERGLAGGTQYF	TGTGCCAGCAGCGAGAGGGGACTAGCGGGCGGTACGCAGTATTTT
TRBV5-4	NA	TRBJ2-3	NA	CASSLPTGGGTDTQYF	TGTGCCAGCAGCTTGCCTACAGGGGGGGGCACAGATACGCAGTATTTT
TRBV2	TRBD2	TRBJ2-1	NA	CASREGLAGFVEQFF	TGTGCCAGCAGAGAGGGACTAGCGGGATTCGTTGAGCAGTTCTTC
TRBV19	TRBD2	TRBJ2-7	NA	CASSNPGGYEQYF	TGTGCCAGTAGTAACCCGGGGGGCTACGAGCAGTACTTC
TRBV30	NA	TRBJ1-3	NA	CAWSVRSSGNTIYF	TGTGCCTGGAGTGTCAGGAGCTCTGGAAACACCATATATTTT
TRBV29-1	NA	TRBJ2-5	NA	CSARRGFGQETQYF	TGCAGCGCCCGGAGGGGTTTCGGGCAAGAGACCCAGTACTTC
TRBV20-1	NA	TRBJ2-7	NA	CSASGNYEQYF	TGCAGTGCTAGCGGGAACTACGAGCAGTACTTC
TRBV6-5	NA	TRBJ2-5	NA	CASSFELGETQYF	TGTGCCAGCAGTTTCGAGTTGGGAGAGACCCAGTACTTC
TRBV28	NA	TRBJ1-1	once	CASSSWRMNTEAFF	TGTGCCAGCAGTTCCTGGCGGATGAACACTGAAGCTTTCTTT
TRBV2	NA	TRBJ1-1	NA	CASSTAPNTEAFF	TGTGCCAGCAGCACAGCGCCGAACACTGAAGCTTTCTTT
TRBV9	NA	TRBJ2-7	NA	CASSVSTASYEQYF	TGTGCCAGCAGCGTATCAACTGCCTCCTACGAGCAGTACTTC
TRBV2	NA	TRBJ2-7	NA	CASGGTASSYEQYF	TGTGCCAGTGGCGGGACGGCTAGCTCCTACGAGCAGTACTTC
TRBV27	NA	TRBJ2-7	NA	CASSYSSVSYEQYF	TGTGCCAGCAGTTATTCTAGCGTTTCCTACGAGCAGTACTTC
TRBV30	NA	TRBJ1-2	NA	CAWSRSPGTLYTF	TGTGCCTGGAGTAGGAGCCCCGGGACGCTTTACACCTTC
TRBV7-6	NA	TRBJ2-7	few	CASTQGSSYEQYF	TGTGCCAGCACACAGGGCTCTTCCTACGAGCAGTACTTC
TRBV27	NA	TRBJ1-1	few	CASTKQGNTEAFF	TGTGCCAGCACTAAACAGGGAAACACTGAAGCTTTCTTT
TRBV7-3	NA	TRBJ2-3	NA	CASSSGTSRTDTQYF	TGTGCCAGCAGCTCCGGGACATCTCGCACAGATACGCAGTATTTT
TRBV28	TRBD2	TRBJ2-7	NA	CASRGAGGLEQYF	TGTGCCAGCAGGGGAGCGGGAGGGTTGGAGCAGTACTTC
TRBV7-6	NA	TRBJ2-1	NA	CASSAGRPSSYNEQFF	TGTGCCAGCAGCGCTGGGAGACCGTCCTCCTACAATGAGCAGTTCTTC
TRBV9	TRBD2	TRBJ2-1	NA	CASSVVDPRGYNEQFF	TGTGCCAGCAGCGTGGTTGACCCGCGGGGGTACAATGAGCAGTTCTTC
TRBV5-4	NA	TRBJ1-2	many	CASSLGGAGKTGYTF	TGTGCCAGCAGCTTGGGGGGGGCAGGGAAGACTGGCTACACCTTC
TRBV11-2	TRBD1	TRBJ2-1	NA	CASSLTGGQQFF	TGTGCCAGCAGCTTAACAGGGGGACAGCAGTTCTTC
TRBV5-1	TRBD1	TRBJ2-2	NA	CASSWWDRDTGELFF	TGCGCCAGCAGCTGGTGGGACAGGGATACCGGGGAGCTGTTTTTT
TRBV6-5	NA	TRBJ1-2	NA	CASSYFDYPGYTF	TGTGCCAGCAGTTACTTCGACTACCCCGGCTACACCTTC
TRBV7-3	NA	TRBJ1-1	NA	CASSLRLVRDTEAFF	TGTGCCAGCAGCTTAAGGTTAGTCAGGGACACTGAAGCTTTCTTT
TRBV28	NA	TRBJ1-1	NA	CASSLLRGLATEAFF	TGTGCCAGCAGTTTACTTAGAGGGCTGGCCACTGAAGCTTTCTTT
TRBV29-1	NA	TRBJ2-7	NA	CSVLPGSSYEQYF	TGCAGCGTACTACCGGGTAGCTCCTACGAGCAGTACTTC
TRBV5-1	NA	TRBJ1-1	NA	CASSLAGNTEAFF	TGCGCCAGCAGCTTGGCCGGGAACACTGAAGCTTTCTTT
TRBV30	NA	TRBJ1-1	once	CAWSGPRNTEAFF	TGTGCCTGGAGTGGGCCGCGGAACACTGAAGCTTTCTTT
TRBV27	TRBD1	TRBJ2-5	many	CASSPGTGIGQETQYF	TGTGCCAGCAGTCCCGGGACAGGGATAGGGCAAGAGACCCAGTACTTC
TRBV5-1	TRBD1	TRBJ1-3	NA	CASSPDREGNTIYF	TGCGCCAGCAGCCCGGACAGGGAGGGAAACACCATATATTTT